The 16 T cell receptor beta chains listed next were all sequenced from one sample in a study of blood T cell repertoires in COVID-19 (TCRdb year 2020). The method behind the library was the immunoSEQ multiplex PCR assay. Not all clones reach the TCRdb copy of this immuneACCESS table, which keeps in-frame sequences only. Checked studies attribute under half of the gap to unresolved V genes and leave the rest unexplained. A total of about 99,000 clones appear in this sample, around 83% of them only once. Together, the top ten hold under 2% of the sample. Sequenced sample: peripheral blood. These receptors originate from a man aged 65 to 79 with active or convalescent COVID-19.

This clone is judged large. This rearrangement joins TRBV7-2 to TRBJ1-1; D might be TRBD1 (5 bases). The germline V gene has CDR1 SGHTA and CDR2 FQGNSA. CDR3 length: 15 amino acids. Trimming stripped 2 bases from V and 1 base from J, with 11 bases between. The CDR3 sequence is CASSLMGPTNTEAFF. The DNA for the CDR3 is TGTGCCAGCAGCTTAATGGGGCCCACGAACACTGAAGCTTTCTTT.

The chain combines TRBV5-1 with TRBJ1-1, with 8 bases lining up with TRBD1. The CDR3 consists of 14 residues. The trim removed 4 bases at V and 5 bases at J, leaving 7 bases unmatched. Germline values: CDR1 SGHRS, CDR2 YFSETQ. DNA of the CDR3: TGCGCCAGCAGCCAGGGACAGGCAAGAACTGAAGCTTTCTTT. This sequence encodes CASSQGQARTEAFF.

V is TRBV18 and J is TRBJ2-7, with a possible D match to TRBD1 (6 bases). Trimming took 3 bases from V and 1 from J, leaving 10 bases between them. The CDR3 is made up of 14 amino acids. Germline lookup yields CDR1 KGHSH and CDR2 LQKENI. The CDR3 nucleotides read TGTGCCAGCTCACCTCGCGGACAGTCCTACGAGCAGTACTTC. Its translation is CASSPRGQSYEQYF.

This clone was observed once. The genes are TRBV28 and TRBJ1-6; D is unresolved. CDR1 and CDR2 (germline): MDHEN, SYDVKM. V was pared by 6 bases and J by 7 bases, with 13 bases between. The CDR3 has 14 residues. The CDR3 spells CASSLGSRNSPLHF. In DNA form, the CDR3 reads TGTGCCAGCAGCCTCGGGAGTCGAAATTCACCCCTCCACTTT.

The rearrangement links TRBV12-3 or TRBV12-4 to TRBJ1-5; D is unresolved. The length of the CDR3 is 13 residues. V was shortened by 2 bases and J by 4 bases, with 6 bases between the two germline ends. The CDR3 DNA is TGTGCCAGCAGTTTACAGGCTAATCAGCCCCAGCATTTT. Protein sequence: CASSLQANQPQHF.

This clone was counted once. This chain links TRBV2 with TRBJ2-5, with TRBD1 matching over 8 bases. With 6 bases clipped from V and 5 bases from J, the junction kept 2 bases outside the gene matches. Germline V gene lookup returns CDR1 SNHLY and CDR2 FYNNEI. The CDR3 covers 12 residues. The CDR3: CASSAGGETQYF. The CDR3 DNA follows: TGTGCCAGCAGCGCAGGGGGCGAGACCCAGTACTTC.

The CDR3 sequence: CASSLWRASSYEQYF. The CDR3 DNA sequence: TGTGCCAGCAGCTTATGGAGGGCGAGCTCCTACGAGCAGTACTTC. This sequence joins TRBV5-4 and TRBJ2-7, with a possible D match to TRBD2 (6 bases). The CDR3 sequence is 15 residues long. CDR1 SGHNT and CDR2 YYREEE come from the germline V gene (reference sequence). V lost 2 bases to trimming and J lost 0 bases, with 12 bases between them.

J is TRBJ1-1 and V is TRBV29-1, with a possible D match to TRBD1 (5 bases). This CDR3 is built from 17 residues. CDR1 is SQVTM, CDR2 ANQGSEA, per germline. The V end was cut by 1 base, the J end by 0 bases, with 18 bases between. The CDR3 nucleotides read TGCAGCGTTGAAGGCCAGGGCTTCGGGCGGATGAACACTGAAGCTTTCTTT. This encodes CSVEGQGFGRMNTEAFF.

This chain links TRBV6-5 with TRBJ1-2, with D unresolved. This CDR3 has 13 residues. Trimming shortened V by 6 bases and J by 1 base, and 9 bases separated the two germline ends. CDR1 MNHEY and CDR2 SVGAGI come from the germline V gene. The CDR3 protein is CASRGQVNYGYTF. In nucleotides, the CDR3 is TGTGCCAGCAGGGGCCAAGTTAACTATGGCTACACCTTC.

The CDR3 bases are TGTGCCAGCAGTTTTCAGGGGGTGAACACTGAAGCTTTCTTT. As protein: CASSFQGVNTEAFF. This rearrangement joins TRBV27 to TRBJ1-1; 7 bases map to TRBD1. The junction had 1 base not matched to a gene; V was cut back by 3 bases and J by 0 bases. The germline V gene has CDR1 MNHEY and CDR2 SMNVEV (reference sequence). The CDR3 length is 14 residues.

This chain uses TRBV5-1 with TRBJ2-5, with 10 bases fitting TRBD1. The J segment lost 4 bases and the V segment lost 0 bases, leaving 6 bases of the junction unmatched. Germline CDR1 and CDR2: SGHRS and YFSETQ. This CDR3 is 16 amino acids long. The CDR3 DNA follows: TGCGCCAGCAGCTTGGGGGGACAGGGGATAGGAGAGACCCAGTACTTC. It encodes CASSLGGQGIGETQYF.

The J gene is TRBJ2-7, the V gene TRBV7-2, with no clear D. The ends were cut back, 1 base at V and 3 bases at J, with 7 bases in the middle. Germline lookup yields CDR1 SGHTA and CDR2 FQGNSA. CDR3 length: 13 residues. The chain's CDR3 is CASSLGHSYEQYF. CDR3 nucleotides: TGTGCCAGCAGCTTAGGTCACAGCTACGAGCAGTACTTC. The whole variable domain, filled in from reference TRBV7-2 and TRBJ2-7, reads GAGVSQSPSNKVTEKGKDVELRCDPISGHTALYWYRQSLGQGLEFLIYFQGNSAPDKSGLPSDRFSAERTGGSVSTLTIQRTQQEDSAVYLCASSLGHSYEQYFGPGTRLTVT.

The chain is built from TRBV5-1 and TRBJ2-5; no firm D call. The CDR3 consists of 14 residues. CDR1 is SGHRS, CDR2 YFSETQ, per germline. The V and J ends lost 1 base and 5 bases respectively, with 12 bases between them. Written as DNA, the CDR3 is TGCGCCAGCAGCTTGACAGCCGGCCGGGAGACCCAGTACTTC. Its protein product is CASSLTAGRETQYF.

CDR3 in DNA: TGTGCCAGCAGCTTAGGTAGGACAGATTCTGGAAACACCATATATTTT. Amino acid sequence: CASSLGRTDSGNTIYF. This chain uses TRBV13 with TRBJ1-3; tentative D call: TRBD1 (6 bases). The V end lost 0 bases, the J end lost 1 base, and 10 bases lay between the germline ends. The CDR3 has 16 amino acids. CDR1 is PRHDT, CDR2 FYEKMQ, per germline (reference sequence).

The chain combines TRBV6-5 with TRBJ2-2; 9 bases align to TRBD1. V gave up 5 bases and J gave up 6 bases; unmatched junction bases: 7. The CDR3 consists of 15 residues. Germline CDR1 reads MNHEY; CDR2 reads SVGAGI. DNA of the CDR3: TGTGCCAGCAGTCAACCGGGACAGGGTCCCGGGGAGCTGTTTTTT. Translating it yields CASSQPGQGPGELFF.

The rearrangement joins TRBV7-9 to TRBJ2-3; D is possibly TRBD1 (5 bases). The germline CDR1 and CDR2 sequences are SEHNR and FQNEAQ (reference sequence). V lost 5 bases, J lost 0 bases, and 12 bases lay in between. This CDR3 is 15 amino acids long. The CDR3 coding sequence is TGTGCCAGCAGCCCGTCTGGGGCCAGCACAGATACGCAGTATTTT. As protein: CASSPSGASTDTQYF.